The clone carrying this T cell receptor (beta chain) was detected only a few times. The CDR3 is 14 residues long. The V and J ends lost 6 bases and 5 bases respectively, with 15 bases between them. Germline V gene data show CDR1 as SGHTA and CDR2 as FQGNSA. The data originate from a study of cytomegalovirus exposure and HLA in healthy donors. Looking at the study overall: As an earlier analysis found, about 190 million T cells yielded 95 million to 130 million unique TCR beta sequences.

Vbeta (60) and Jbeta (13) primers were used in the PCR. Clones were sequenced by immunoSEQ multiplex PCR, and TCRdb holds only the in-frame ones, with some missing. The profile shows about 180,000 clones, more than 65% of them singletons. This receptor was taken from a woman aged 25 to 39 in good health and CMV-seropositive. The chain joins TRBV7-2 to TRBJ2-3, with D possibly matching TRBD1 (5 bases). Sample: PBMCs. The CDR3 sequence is CASSAGRAGDTQYF. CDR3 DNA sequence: TGTGCCAGCAGTGCCGGCAGGGCAGGAGATACGCAGTATTTT.